This T cell receptor (beta chain) is from a study of cytomegalovirus exposure and HLA in healthy donors (TCRdb year 2017). About the full investigation: In an earlier analysis of roughly 500 of the donors, 250 to 300 Gb of sequence data and some 100 million unique TCR beta sequences from about 179 million T cells were reported. In the later analysis, no new phenotypic data were used to find candidate immune exposures; instead, reliance was placed on TCR beta sequences and their occurrence across donors. The study aimed to test whether cataloging public T cell receptors could reveal signatures of past pathogen exposure. The T cell repertoires of several hundred subjects were profiled by immunosequencing and related to cytomegalovirus serostatus. An early release covering roughly 640 HLA-typed donors comprised roughly 300 gigabases of sequencing data and around 86 million unique TCR sequences. To predict cytomegalovirus infection status, the study combined high-throughput TCR immunosequencing, statistical association of individual TCRs with disease status, and machine learning. An earlier analysis of around 640 of the donors used high-throughput TCR beta sequencing to judge whether each TCR beta V gene segment behaved as functional or pseudogenic. Donor age, sex, ethnicity and CMV serostatus were collected together with the repertoire data. Class I and class II HLA loci were covered by the typing at four-digit resolution. The number of donors typed differed by locus, with 629-630 for A, B, C, DRB1 and DQB1, around 560 for DQA1, approximately 570 for DPA1, and about 450 for DPB1. In a later analysis, previously published TCR beta repertoires from some 640 donors were re-analyzed and high-resolution HLA genotyping was added so that TCR occurrence patterns could be studied. In a later genetic analysis, genome-wide SNP genotypes for about three fifths of the roughly 670 donors were used, and that subset was treated as a discovery cohort. Besides the first cohort of approximately 710 subjects, a separate validation cohort made up of over 95 different subjects was used. A few DR-DQ haplotypes were treated as single units for association and clustering because of strong linkage in the cohort. Among the roughly 430 genotyped donors, more than 70% belonged to the genetic ancestry cluster associated with self-reported Caucasian donors. Among roughly 400 genotyped donors of the cohort, an average of roughly 230,000 unique TCR beta nucleotide sequences was sequenced per donor, of which 15% to 20% were non-productive. Every repertoire in the discovery cohort had been generated on one and the same sequencing platform. Broader findings and caveats from the paper: According to a later analysis, TCR association rates differed among HLA loci, with DRB1 alleles showing the most associated TCRs and HLA-C alleles showing the fewest. A further reported finding was that TCR beta sequences accurately predicted the HLA-A and HLA-B alleles for most subjects in the first cohort. According to a later analysis, parvovirus B19, influenza, CMV and Epstein-Barr virus appeared linked to several top co-occurrence clusters. Cytomegalovirus status was reported to be diagnosed by the classifier with high specificity and sensitivity in both the original and validation cohorts. A cluster of highly shared sequence variants was judged likely to be a technical artifact of the sequencing pipeline. In vitro tests confirmed that a few of the cytomegalovirus-associated TCR beta chains recognize cytomegalovirus antigens. V-gene and J-gene trimming of TCR beta chains was associated with a missense DCLRE1C variant in a later genetic analysis, and the association was replicated in an independent cohort. At a false discovery rate of 0.05, a later analysis linked some 18,000 TCR beta sequences to specific HLA alleles. The only immune exposure information available for the cohort was CMV serostatus. According to the authors, the approach could potentially be generalized to other disease states and immunological phenotypes. According to a later analysis, most CMV-associated TCR beta chains appeared to be HLA-restricted, and the HLA associations seemed to be driven largely by CMV exposure. This cohort had only TCR beta chains sequenced, and the lack of alpha or paired-chain data limited which features could be detected. In a later analysis, HLA-associated TCR beta chains were found to be more clonally expanded and to have lower generation probabilities than equally common non-associated chains. In the study, some 160 TCR beta chains were listed as associated with cytomegalovirus. Most TCR sequences were observed very rarely across donors, whereas some public TCRs were present in many individuals. Compared with the roughly 700-donor mean, donors in an Asian-associated ancestry cluster had fewer N-insertions in productive TCRs, according to a later genetic analysis. When HLA alleles, especially DR and DQ, strongly co-occurred, attributing TCR associations to individual alleles was difficult. Because HLA typing was unavailable for some donors at each locus, only the typed subset was used in association tests. In an earlier analysis of around 600 of the donors, most TCR beta V segments appeared in productive rearrangements about 87% or about 30% of the time, broadly matching IMGT annotations. Linkage disequilibrium might explain the correlated functional status among segregating V segments, but an unknown experimental factor could not be ruled out. The presence/absence analyses assumed that sequencing depth was roughly uniform across donors, and that assumption may not be true. Because counts were too low, 15 to 20 rarely observed V segments, including chromosome 9 orphons, were left out of the earlier analysis of 587 of the donors.

The cohort comprised more than 550 healthy bone marrow donors. Cohort members were all nominally healthy when sampled, although unrecorded immune exposures were likely present. The donor was CMV seropositive and belonged to the group of around 300 seropositive cohort members. Every donor gave a peripheral blood sample, and the peripheral blood mononuclear cells from that sample were used for TCR beta sequencing. The Qiagen DNeasy Blood Extraction Kit was used to extract genomic DNA from the blood cell samples. The receptor library was made with the immunoSEQ multiplex PCR assay. The multiplex PCR relied on a mix of 60 forward primers for TCR Vbeta segments and 13 reverse primers for TCR Jbeta segments. Amplification of the CDR3 region of rearranged TCR beta genes was performed with a multiplex PCR assay on genomic DNA. The Illumina HiSeq System was used to sequence the amplified TCR beta libraries as 87-base-pair reads. Per the original workflow: A later analysis tallied 70 million to 100 million unique TCR beta chains across the approximately 670 repertoires, and about 12 million of those chains were shared by two or more donors. To remove PCR and sequencing errors, raw reads were error-corrected and collapsed into unique sequences using a nearest-neighbor algorithm that merged closely related sequences. To assign V, D and J gene segments, CDR3 sequences were aligned to IMGT reference sequences. For a sequence to be retained, at least a six-nucleotide match to both a V gene segment and a J gene segment was required. A rearrangement was called productive if the CDR3 had no stop codons and remained in frame with V and J, and every other rearrangement was called non-productive. CDR3 was defined according to IMGT convention as the region running from the second conserved V-encoded cysteine to the conserved J-encoded phenylalanine. In an earlier analysis of around 600 of the donors, sequences lacking an unambiguous match to a single V gene segment were excluded. In an earlier analysis of around 600 of the donors, V segments were called functional above 56.7% productive rearrangements and were called segregating when the between-donor standard deviation exceeded 5%. A statistical classification framework was developed to diagnose cytomegalovirus status using the catalog of TCR beta chain sequences. A later analysis assigned V and J genes by comparing TCR nucleotide sequences with IMGT/GENE-DB human TR gene sequences. The TCRdist pipeline was used in a later analysis to assign CDR3 sequences and most-parsimonious VDJ recombination scenarios. In a later analysis, each TCR beta chain was defined by its CDR3 amino acid sequence together with its V-gene family, and reads lacking a unique V-gene family were excluded. A later analysis removed 592 highly shared, low-generation-probability nucleotide sequences to deal with suspected cross-contamination and a sequencing artifact. For each public chain, a later analysis derived a clonal expansion index from normalized ranks of inferred template counts within each repertoire. Generation probabilities in a later analysis came from a VDJ recombination model fitted to out-of-frame rearrangements, and those results were checked against IGoR. In a later analysis, TCR-TCR, TCR-HLA and TCR-CMV co-occurrence was scored with hypergeometric tests, and a repertoire-size bias correction was applied to TCR pairs. In a later analysis, false discovery rates were estimated by permuting HLA or CMV assignments 20 times. A later analysis grouped co-occurring TCRs with DBSCAN, adding TCRdist sequence similarity when clustering within HLA-allele-positive subsets. Repertoires with fewer than 30,000 or more than 120,000 public chains were left out of co-occurrence clustering, as were roughly five repertoires with anomalous nucleotide sharing. TCRdb carries this immuneACCESS record with in-frame sequences only. Its versions omit some clonotypes, under half of them owing to an unresolved V gene in the studies checked, with the rest unexplained. V and J calls and clone size are as listed in that table; D and trimming were resolved from the DNA. The sample profile shows approximately 110,000 clones; 76% of them were found once. The top ten hold around 8.4% of the sample.

This clone has a single count. No cognate antigen has been identified for it. The sample holds no much larger clone one base away, and base qualities are not on file. Sequencing was carried out using PBMCs. This receptor was identified in a man aged 35 to 55 in good health and CMV-seropositive.

The sequence in DNA is TGTGCCAGTACCCCCCAGGGGCGGGAGGTCCCATATACGCAGTATTTT. The resulting protein is CASTPQGREVPYTQYF. The chain was built from TRBV19 and TRBJ2-3, with 8 central nucleotides matching TRBD2. The germline V gene (reference sequence) yields LNHDA for CDR1 and SQIVND for CDR2. V and J are trimmed by 7 bases and 7 bases, and the gene matches miss 16 bases of the junction. The CDR3 contains 16 residues, cysteine and phenylalanine counted. Here the CDR3 DNA is all that survives: 48 bases in frame from base 1.